The subject of this entry is one T cell receptor beta chain. Samples were assayed with immunoSEQ v3.0 at survey level. Measured with immunoSEQ multiplex PCR; TCRdb has only the in-frame clones, and not every one. The sample gives 14,000 or so clones, roughly 88% of which show up once; 7% to 7.5% is in the top ten. Per germline, CDR1 LNHDA and CDR2 SQIVND (reference sequence). The CDR3 length is 16 residues. With 0 bases removed from V and 2 bases from J, the gap between germline ends came to 13 bases. This sample is drawn from a study of long-term antiretroviral therapy in people with HIV. The sequencing here drew on unsorted PBMCs, taken 0.4 years after starting antiretroviral therapy. The chain has TRBV19 and TRBJ1-2; perhaps TRBD1 as D (6 bases). The sequence was collected from a man aged 30-40 years with HIV. Here the CDR3 reads CASSIDHRTDNYGYTF. For the CDR3, the DNA is TGTGCCAGTAGTATAGATCATCGGACAGACAACTATGGCTACACCTTC. Drawing the rest from reference TRBV19 and TRBJ1-2, the complete variable domain is DGGITQSPKYLFRKEGQNVTLSCEQNLNHDAMYWYRQDPGQGLRLIYYSQIVNDFQKGDIAEGYSVSREKKESFPLTVTSAQKNPTAFYLCASSIDHRTDNYGYTFGSGTRLTVV.